The present TCR beta chain was sequenced within a study of T cell responses to AZD1222 COVID-19 vaccine. Overall study findings and caveats: Possibly, clonal diversity was underestimated; donors were largely white British and included more females. Reportedly, close to half of spike-specific TCRs are directed against unmutated variant regions.

As concerns this clone: The antigen remains unidentified.

Produced via immunoSEQ multiplex PCR; TCRdb's table is partial and in-frame only. Seen here are about 150,000 clones, over 80% observed once, and the top ten hold about a tenth. The CDR3 contains 16 residues. Per germline, CDR1 SGHTA and CDR2 FQGNSA. Trimming left V 1 base short and J 2 bases short, with 15 bases between. The gene calls are TRBV7-2 and TRBJ2-7; D unclear. The material sequenced was peripheral blood, taken 28 days after the second AZD1222 dose. This TCR came from an adult who received the AZD1222 COVID-19 vaccine. The CDR3 loop is CASSLGRALMTYEQYF. CDR3 DNA sequence: TGTGCCAGCAGCTTAGGACGGGCACTTATGACCTACGAGCAGTACTTC.